The clone carrying this T cell receptor beta chain was seen repeatedly, ten times or more. What it recognizes is unknown. The CDR3 has 13 residues. Germline CDR1 SGHTA, CDR2 FQGNSA. J was trimmed by 5 bases and V by 5 bases; bases with no gene match: 5. This sample is part of a study of response to subunit inactivated influenza vaccine. General observations from the study: Seasonal influenza vaccination, on each occasion, was suggested by the authors to recruit few new T cells.

TCRdb reprocessed the RT-PCR reads with MiXCR, giving one entry per CDR3 protein. The table lists roughly 700,000 distinct CDR3 sequences, approximately 14% of them singletons, with 5.5% to 8% in the top ten. This clonotype was sampled from a man aged 50 to 59 who received an inactivated influenza vaccine. The rearrangement joins TRBV7-2 to TRBJ1-2, with 7 bases identical to TRBD1. This material consisted of PBMCs from blood, taken 14 days before vaccination. The CDR3 coding sequence is TGTGCCAGCAGCCTCGACAGGGTTTATGGCTACACCTTC. Translation gives CASSLDRVYGYTF.